The 26 T cell receptor beta chains reported below all come from one sample, sequenced in a study of blood T cell repertoires in COVID-19. Sequenced by immunoSEQ multiplex PCR; TCRdb stores in-frame clones only, minus some. The data contain approximately 170,000 clones, around 85% of them singletons. Sequencing was carried out using peripheral blood. The receptors were sampled from a man aged 60-69 years who had recovered from COVID-19.

V and J are TRBV6-5 and TRBJ1-1; D is unresolved. CDR3 length: 15 residues. Germline assignment: CDR1 MNHEY and CDR2 SVGAGI. V shed 6 bases and J shed 2 bases, with 16 bases lying between them. The CDR3 reads CASSRGQQINTEAFF. Here the CDR3 DNA reads TGTGCCAGCAGCCGAGGCCAGCAGATTAACACTGAAGCTTTCTTT.

This clone showed up just a few times. The chain uses TRBV5-1 and TRBJ2-7, with D perhaps TRBD1 (5 bases). CDR1 and CDR2 (germline): SGHRS, YFSETQ. This CDR3 comprises 13 residues. Trimming took off 2 bases at V and 7 bases at J, with 13 bases between the two ends. The CDR3 bases are TGCGCCAGCAGCTTTTGGCAGGGAAATGAGCAGTACTTC. Protein: CASSFWQGNEQYF.

This sequence joins TRBV28 and TRBJ1-3; D may be TRBD1 (5 bases). The V end lost 8 bases, the J end lost 0 bases, and 11 bases lay between the germline ends. This CDR3 has 14 amino acids. Per the germline V gene, CDR1 is MDHEN and CDR2 is SYDVKM. CDR3 bases: TGTGCCAGCTACGCAGGGTCCTCTGGAAACACCATATATTTT. The encoded protein is CASYAGSSGNTIYF. Full variable domain (outside the CDR3, taken from reference TRBV28 and TRBJ1-3): DVKVTQSSRYLVKRTGEKVFLECVQDMDHENMFWYRQDPGLGLRLIYFSYDVKMKEKGDIPEGYSVSREKKERFSLILESASTNQTSMYLCASYAGSSGNTIYFGEGSWLTVV.

V is TRBV9 and J is TRBJ2-5; D might be TRBD1 (5 bases). V lost 0 bases and J lost 5, with 14 bases in between. This CDR3 has 15 residues. Germline V gene lookup returns CDR1 SGDLS and CDR2 YYNGEE. The CDR3 loop is CASSVGSGAPETQYF. Here the CDR3 DNA reads TGTGCCAGCAGCGTAGGTTCTGGGGCACCGGAGACCCAGTACTTC.

In this sample, this clone turned up a few times. The chain uses TRBV18 and TRBJ1-1; D uncertain. Trimming took 3 bases from V and 7 from J, leaving 12 bases between them. The CDR3 extends over 13 amino acids. Germline values: CDR1 KGHSH, CDR2 LQKENI. CDR3 in amino acids: CASSPSGRFEAFF. CDR3 coding DNA: TGTGCCAGCTCACCGTCGGGTCGCTTTGAAGCTTTCTTT.

The chain carries TRBV19 and TRBJ2-3, with a weak D call TRBD1 (6 bases). This CDR3 is built from 13 residues. From germline, CDR1 is LNHDA and CDR2 SQIVND (reference sequence). The ends were cut back, 7 bases at V and 4 bases at J, with 12 bases in the middle. Written as DNA, the CDR3 is TGTGCCAGTACCGAACAGGGCGCAGATACGCAGTATTTT. Its translation is CASTEQGADTQYF.

J is TRBJ1-1 and V is TRBV6-5; weak D call: TRBD1 (5 bases). Germline V gene lookup returns CDR1 MNHEY and CDR2 SVGAGI. CDR3 length: 13 residues. The V end was cut by 6 bases, the J end by 5 bases, with 13 bases between. The CDR3 DNA sequence: TGTGCCAGCAGCCCCCCGGGGGTGACTGAAGCTTTCTTT. Its protein is CASSPPGVTEAFF.

This rearrangement joins TRBV11-3 to TRBJ2-5; 7 bases are a match to TRBD2. J gave up 4 bases and V 5 bases, and 7 bases lay outside the gene matches. The CDR3 length is 14 residues. Per germline, CDR1 SGHNT and CDR2 YENEEA. In nucleotides, the CDR3 is TGTGCCAGCAGCCCCGGGGGGTTTTCAGAGACCCAGTACTTC. Amino acids: CASSPGGFSETQYF.

The CDR3 DNA reads TGTGCCAGCAGCTGGCGACAGGCCCAGTACTTC. It translates to CASSWRQAQYF. This sequence joins TRBV5-6 and TRBJ2-5; D might be TRBD1 (6 bases). The CDR3 sequence is 11 residues long. The V gene's germline CDR1 is SGHDT and CDR2 YYEEEE. Trimming took off 3 bases at V and 9 bases at J, with 9 bases between the two ends. The whole variable domain, filled in from reference TRBV5-6 and TRBJ2-5, reads DAGVTQSPTHLIKTRGQQVTLRCSPKSGHDTVSWYQQALGQGPQFIFQYYEEEERQRGNFPDRFSGHQFPNYSSELNVNALLLGDSALYLCASSWRQAQYFGPGTRLLVL.

The rearrangement uses TRBV5-4 and TRBJ2-2; the D is unclear. Trimming removed 0 bases from V and 1 base from J, with 4 bases in between. Germline loops: CDR1 SGHNT, CDR2 YYREEE (reference sequence). This CDR3 spans 14 amino acids. This CDR3 is CASSLAVNTGELFF. CDR3 DNA: TGTGCCAGCAGCTTGGCAGTGAACACCGGGGAGCTGTTTTTT. Based on the CDR3 plus reference TRBV5-4 and TRBJ2-2, the full variable domain is ETGVTQSPTHLIKTRGQQVTLRCSSQSGHNTVSWYQQALGQGPQFIFQYYREEENGRGNFPPRFSGLQFPNYSSELNVNALELDDSALYLCASSLAVNTGELFFGEGSRLTVL.

The chain carries TRBV11-2 and TRBJ2-5; D is perhaps TRBD2 (5 bases). The CDR3 is 13 residues long. CDR1 is SGHAT and CDR2 is FQNNGV in the germline V gene. The V and J ends lost 4 bases and 2 bases respectively, with 8 bases between them. The CDR3 DNA reads TGTGCCAGCAGCTCCGGGGATCAAGAGACCCAGTACTTC. As protein: CASSSGDQETQYF.

This sequence joins TRBV5-8 and TRBJ2-3; 16 nucleotides agree with TRBD2. Germline CDR1 is SGHTS and CDR2 is YDEGEE. V was clipped by 4 bases and J by 5 bases; unmatched bases: 13. CDR3 length: 19 residues. The CDR3 sequence: CASSPTGTSGGAFGDTQYF. The CDR3 DNA is TGTGCCAGCAGCCCCACCGGGACTAGCGGGGGGGCGTTTGGAGATACGCAGTATTTT.

J is TRBJ1-5 and V is TRBV7-2; 8 nucleotides line up with TRBD1. Germline CDR1 and CDR2: SGHTA and FQGNSA. CDR3 length: 16 residues. With 4 bases clipped from V and 3 bases from J, the junction kept 8 bases outside the gene matches. The CDR3 coding sequence is TGTGCCAGCAGCTCCTCCGGGACAGGCACCAATCAGCCCCAGCATTTT. This translates into CASSSSGTGTNQPQHF.

The rearrangement uses TRBV27 and TRBJ2-5; the D gene is possibly TRBD1 (5 bases). The CDR3 extends over 12 amino acids. V was trimmed by 5 bases and J by 5 bases, leaving 9 bases between them. Germline V gene lookup returns CDR1 MNHEY and CDR2 SMNVEV (reference sequence). The CDR3 coding sequence is TGTGCCAGCAGTAGGTCAGGGGAGACCCAGTACTTC. It is translated as CASSRSGETQYF.

This sequence joins TRBV15 and TRBJ1-2; weak D call: TRBD1 (5 bases). CDR1 and CDR2 (germline): LNHNV, YYDKDF (reference sequence). Trimming pared 0 bases from V and 8 bases from J, leaving 13 bases between. The CDR3 length is 14 residues. The CDR3 DNA follows: TGTGCCACCAGCAGAGATCAGGGCCTGCAAGGCTACACCTTC. Protein product: CATSRDQGLQGYTF.

This clone was found a few times. The gene calls are TRBV5-6 and TRBJ2-4; D may be TRBD2 (5 bases). The CDR3 is 15 residues long. V lost 3 bases to trimming and J lost 1 base, with 11 bases between them. CDR1 and CDR2 (germline): SGHDT, YYEEEE. CDR3 sequence reads: CASSSGILAKNIQYF. As DNA, the CDR3 is TGTGCCAGCAGCTCCGGGATTTTGGCCAAAAACATTCAGTACTTC.

J is TRBJ1-2 and V is TRBV19; TRBD1 agrees at 7 bases. Germline CDR1 reads LNHDA; CDR2 reads SQIVND (reference sequence). This CDR3 comprises 13 residues. The ends lost 9 bases at V and 4 bases at J; junction bases unmatched: 8. In DNA form, the CDR3 reads TGTGCCAGCCGCGGGAGGGGGCCCTATGGCTACACCTTC. Protein sequence: CASRGRGPYGYTF.

V gene TRBV2 combines with J gene TRBJ1-2; D unclear. Germline loops: CDR1 SNHLY, CDR2 FYNNEI. The CDR3 extends over 14 amino acids. V lost 6 bases, J lost 6 bases, and 17 bases lay in between. The CDR3 nucleotides read TGTGCCAGCAGCGCGGGCCTCGGAGGGAATGGCTACACCTTC. It specifies CASSAGLGGNGYTF.

The chain recombines TRBV6-5 with TRBJ2-7, with 8 bases aligning to TRBD2. CDR3 length equals 15 residues. Germline values: CDR1 MNHEY, CDR2 SVGAGI. V lost 6 bases to trimming and J lost 0 bases; unmatched junction nucleotides: 7. The CDR3, as DNA: TGTGCCAGCAGCGAGGGCGGGGGGAGCTCCTACGAGCAGTACTTC. Translating gives CASSEGGGSSYEQYF.

The chain has TRBV6-5 and TRBJ2-2; perhaps TRBD1 as D (5 bases). The CDR3 is 13 residues long. Germline loops: CDR1 MNHEY, CDR2 SVGAGI. With 6 bases removed from V and 1 base from J, the gap between germline ends came to 6 bases. CDR3 sequence (DNA): TGTGCCAGCAGGGGGCGGAACACCGGGGAGCTGTTTTTT. Translated, it gives CASRGRNTGELFF.

The rearrangement joins TRBV3-1 (or the pseudogene TRBV3-2) to TRBJ2-2; D might be TRBD2 (5 bases). Germline V lookup: CDR1 LGHDT, CDR2 YNNKEL (reference sequence). V was shortened by 6 bases and J by 5 bases, with 16 bases between the two germline ends. The CDR3 loop spans 15 amino acids. CDR3 sequence (DNA): TGTGCCAGCAGAGGGAGAGAAGGATATACCGGGGAGCTGTTTTTT. This sequence encodes CASRGREGYTGELFF.

The chain has TRBV7-9 and TRBJ1-2; 7 bases map to TRBD1. CDR3 length equals 14 residues. Trimming cost V 3 bases and J 4 bases; bases outside gene matches: 5. Germline V gene data show CDR1 as SEHNR and CDR2 as FQNEAQ (reference sequence). CDR3 residues: CASSLEGQLYGYTF. CDR3 nucleotides: TGTGCCAGCAGCTTGGAGGGACAGCTCTATGGCTACACCTTC.

The chain carries TRBV2 and TRBJ2-2; 7 bases fit TRBD1. V shed 1 base and J 2 bases; nucleotides not matched to a gene: 10. This CDR3 has 18 residues. Germline V gene lookup returns CDR1 SNHLY and CDR2 FYNNEI. This CDR3 is CASSEEVTGTDNTGELFF. DNA of the CDR3: TGTGCCAGCAGTGAAGAAGTAACCGGGACAGATAACACCGGGGAGCTGTTTTTT.

V is TRBV7-6 and J is TRBJ2-3, with a possible D match to TRBD2 (7 bases). With 4 bases removed from V and 4 bases from J, the gap between germline ends came to 12 bases. Per the germline V gene, CDR1 is SGHVS and CDR2 is FNYEAQ. The CDR3 totals 14 residues. CDR3 sequence (DNA): TGTGCCAGCAGCTGGGGGGGCGGAGCAGATACGCAGTATTTT. Amino acids: CASSWGGGADTQYF.

The chain joins TRBV2 to TRBJ1-5; D is unresolved. Germline CDR1 reads SNHLY; CDR2 reads FYNNEI. CDR3 size: 16 residues. The V end lost 2 bases, the J end lost 3 bases, and 14 bases lay between the germline ends. CDR3 DNA: TGTGCCAGCAGTGAAAGTACAGCCATCGACAATCAGCCCCAGCATTTT. Its translation: CASSESTAIDNQPQHF.

This chain links TRBV2 with TRBJ1-2; possibly TRBD1 for D (6 bases). V dropped 8 bases and J dropped 2 bases, with 18 bases sitting between them. The germline CDR1 and CDR2 sequences are SNHLY and FYNNEI. The CDR3 covers 15 residues. The CDR3 DNA reads TGTGCCAGCTCGATTTTGAAAGGGGGAAACTATGGCTACACCTTC. Translating it yields CASSILKGGNYGYTF.